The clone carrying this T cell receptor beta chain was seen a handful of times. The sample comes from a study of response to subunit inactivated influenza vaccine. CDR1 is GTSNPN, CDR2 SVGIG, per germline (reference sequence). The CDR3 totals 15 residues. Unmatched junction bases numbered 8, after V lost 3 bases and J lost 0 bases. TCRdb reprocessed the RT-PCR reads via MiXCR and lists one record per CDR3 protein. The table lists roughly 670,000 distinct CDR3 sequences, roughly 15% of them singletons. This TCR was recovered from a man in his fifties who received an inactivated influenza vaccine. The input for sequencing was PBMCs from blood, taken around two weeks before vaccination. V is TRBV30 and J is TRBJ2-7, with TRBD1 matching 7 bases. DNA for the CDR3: TGTGCCTGGAGCCGAGTCGGGACAGCCTCCTACGAGCAGTACTTC. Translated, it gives CAWSRVGTASYEQYF.